The next 17 T cell receptor beta chains were all read from a single sample in a study of a mutant IDH1 vaccine in newly diagnosed glioma. Data came from immunoSEQ multiplex PCR; TCRdb stores just in-frame clones and leaves some out. Among 34,000 or so clones listed, about 80% were seen once. The antigens these receptors bind are not known. Time point meaning: week 35, safety follow-up. Each dose delivered 300 ug of mutant IDH1 20-mer peptide subcutaneously with imiquimod. Sequencing was performed on PBMCs, taken from a glioma patient whose treatment included an IDH1 peptide vaccine. All receptors derive from a woman between 40 and 55 years old with glioma.

The gene calls are TRBV21-1 and TRBJ1-4; the table gives TRBD1 as D, unverified against the DNA. TRBV21-1 is a recognized pseudogene. The length of the CDR3 is 17 residues. CDR3 in amino acids: CASSPRQGWRTNEKLFF. The CDR3, as DNA: TGTGCCAGCAGCCCCCGACAGGGTTGGCGAACTAATGAAAAACTGTTTTTT.

The chain has TRBV2 and TRBJ2-7, with D perhaps being TRBD1 or TRBD2 (5 bases each). Per germline, CDR1 SNHLY and CDR2 FYNNEI. V lost 7 bases to trimming and J lost 3 bases, with 13 bases between them. The CDR3 spans 13 residues. CDR3 protein: CASKSMGDYEQYF. In DNA form, the CDR3 reads TGTGCCAGCAAGTCTATGGGGGACTACGAGCAGTACTTC.

The rearrangement joins TRBV7-9 to TRBJ1-1; 8 bases fit TRBD1. V lost 10 bases and J lost 7; bases outside the gene matches: 11. CDR3 length equals 13 residues. The germline V gene encodes CDR1 SEHNR and CDR2 FQNEAQ (reference sequence). The CDR3: CATLRGLSIEAFF. CDR3 in DNA: TGTGCCACCCTCAGGGGGCTAAGTATTGAAGCTTTCTTT.

In this sample, this clone turned up a few times. The J gene is TRBJ1-1, the V gene TRBV12-5; perhaps TRBD1 as D (6 bases). The CDR3 is 14 residues long. V lost 10 bases and J 5 bases, leaving 20 bases between the germline ends. The germline gives CDR1 LGHNT, CDR2 FRNRAP. CDR3 in DNA: TGTGCTAACGTCGCAGGGGCCGGGGGAACTGAAGCTTTCTTT. It yields the protein CANVAGAGGTEAFF.

CDR3 loop: CASSQEGDSLFSGNTIYF. CDR3 nucleotide sequence: TGCGCCAGCAGCCAAGAGGGGGACTCCCTCTTCTCTGGAAACACCATATATTTT. The gene calls are TRBV4-3 and TRBJ1-3; perhaps TRBD1 as D (5 bases). Trimming pared 0 bases from V and 0 bases from J, leaving 15 bases between. This CDR3 has 18 amino acids. CDR1 and CDR2 from the germline V gene are LGHNA and YSLEER.

Of note for this clone: Other DNA sequences in the sample encode the same CDR3. The V and J genes are TRBV6-5 and TRBJ1-2; possible D gene TRBD1, 6 bases. Per germline, CDR1 MNHEY and CDR2 SVGAGI. The CDR3 covers 14 residues. The germline V and J ends were trimmed by 2 bases and 5 bases, with 12 bases remaining between them. CDR3 nucleotide sequence: TGTGCCAGCAGTTACGGTGGCAGGGGTTATGGCTACACCTTC. Its protein is CASSYGGRGYGYTF.

The chain recombines TRBV4-2 with TRBJ1-4; D remains unclear. Germline assignment: CDR1 LGHNA and CDR2 YNFKEQ. CDR3 length equals 14 residues. V dropped 0 bases and J dropped 10 bases, with 12 bases sitting between them. The CDR3: CASSQDDRRRKLFF. CDR3 nucleotide sequence: TGTGCCAGCAGCCAAGATGATAGACGGCGAAAACTGTTTTTT.

The chain combines TRBV2 with TRBJ1-4; D gene uncertain. This CDR3 contains 13 residues. Trimming took 6 bases from V and 4 from J, leaving 9 bases between them. The germline V gene has CDR1 SNHLY and CDR2 FYNNEI. The CDR3 nucleotides are TGTGCCAGCAGGCCCGAGATTAATGAAAAACTGTTTTTT. Translation: CASRPEINEKLFF.

This clone was seen only once. V gene TRBV5-4 combines with J gene TRBJ2-1; a possible D gene is TRBD2 (6 bases). The length of the CDR3 is 13 residues. V was cut by 4 bases and J by 6 bases, with 11 bases left in between. Looked up from germline, CDR1 is SGHNT and CDR2 is YYREEE (reference sequence). CDR3 DNA: TGTGCCAGCAGCCTCCGGGACTCCAATGAGCAGTTCTTC. Translated: CASSLRDSNEQFF.

This clone has a single count. The chain joins TRBV6-5 to TRBJ2-3; 7 nucleotides agree with TRBD1. With V trimmed by 5 bases and J by 1 base, 6 bases remained unmatched. The germline V gene has CDR1 MNHEY and CDR2 SVGAGI. There are 15 residues in the CDR3. CDR3 protein: CASSPLDRRTDTQYF. CDR3 in DNA: TGTGCCAGCAGTCCCCTGGACAGGCGCACAGATACGCAGTATTTT.

The CDR3 sequence is CATSYRDTSRGEAFF. The CDR3 coding sequence is TGTGCCACCAGCTACCGGGACACCAGTAGGGGTGAAGCTTTCTTT. V and J are TRBV15 and TRBJ1-1, with D tentatively TRBD1 (6 bases). This CDR3 comprises 15 residues. Germline CDR1 and CDR2: LNHNV and YYDKDF (reference sequence). The V end was cut by 5 bases, the J end by 7 bases, with 20 bases between.

This clone was seen a handful of times. The chain has TRBV11-2 and TRBJ1-5, with no clear D. Germline V gives CDR1 SGHAT, CDR2 FQNNGV. Trimming removed 0 bases at V and 1 base at J, with 1 base between. There are 13 residues in the CDR3. The CDR3 loop reads CASSLESNQPQHF. CDR3 nucleotides: TGTGCCAGCAGCTTAGAGAGCAATCAGCCCCAGCATTTT. Looking up the rest from reference TRBV11-2 and TRBJ1-5 gives the full variable domain: EAGVAQSPRYKIIEKRQSVAFWCNPISGHATLYWYQQILGQGPKLLIQFQNNGVVDDSQLPKDRFSAERLKGVDSTLKIQPAKLEDSAVYLCASSLESNQPQHFGDGTRLSIL.

V and J are TRBV5-6 and TRBJ1-5; the match to TRBD1 covers 11 bases. This CDR3 is built from 17 residues. V was clipped by 4 bases and J by 1 base; unmatched bases: 7. Germline CDR1 SGHDT, CDR2 YYEEEE. The CDR3 DNA is TGTGCCAGCAGCCACGGACAGGGGGCTAGGAGCAATCAGCCCCAGCATTTT. As protein: CASSHGQGARSNQPQHF. Full variable domain (missing parts from reference TRBV5-6 and TRBJ1-5): DAGVTQSPTHLIKTRGQQVTLRCSPKSGHDTVSWYQQALGQGPQFIFQYYEEEERQRGNFPDRFSGHQFPNYSSELNVNALLLGDSALYLCASSHGQGARSNQPQHFGDGTRLSIL.

V and J are TRBV4-3 and TRBJ2-3; 12 nucleotides align to TRBD2. Trimming removed 2 bases from V and 6 bases from J; junction bases left unmatched: 6. Germline V CDR1 and CDR2: LGHNA, YSLEER. The CDR3 is 16 amino acids. CDR3 residues: CASSQRLAGAGDTQYF. The CDR3 coding sequence is TGCGCCAGCAGCCAACGACTAGCGGGGGCTGGGGATACGCAGTATTTT.

Only a few counts were recorded for this clone. V gene TRBV27 combines with J gene TRBJ1-3; perhaps TRBD1 as D (6 bases). The CDR3 is made up of 13 amino acids. Germline lookup yields CDR1 MNHEY and CDR2 SMNVEV (reference sequence). V shed 6 bases and J shed 8 bases, with 14 bases lying between them. CDR3 coding DNA: TGTGCCAGCAGGCGGACAGCCACGGACACCATATATTTT. Translation gives CASRRTATDTIYF.

This clone occurred a few times. J is TRBJ1-5 and V is TRBV10-3; no firm D call. The CDR3 has 13 residues. The V end lost 8 bases, the J end lost 1 base, and 9 bases lay between the germline ends. The V gene's germline CDR1 is ENHRY and CDR2 SYGVKD. The CDR3 DNA is TGTGCCATCGGGAGTGGGAGCAATCAGCCCCAGCATTTT. It is translated as CAIGSGSNQPQHF.

The V gene is TRBV7-6, the J gene TRBJ1-1; no definite D call. The CDR3 is 15 residues long. Germline CDR1 and CDR2: SGHVS and FNYEAQ. V was trimmed by 5 bases and J by 1 base, leaving 14 bases between them. CDR3 sequence (DNA): TGTGCCAGCAGCAACACCGGGGAGACGAACACTGAAGCTTTCTTT. Translation gives CASSNTGETNTEAFF.